This T cell receptor beta chain emerged from a study of shared clonotypes between healthy human individuals (dated by TCRdb to 2020 to 2021). Broadly, across the study: The cohort comprised a couple of women and a few men aged 18 to 49 years. For each donor, CD4 naive and CD4 memory were each run on three plates, CD8 naive on two plates, and CD8 memory on one plate. Blood TCR repertoires of several healthy adults were deeply sequenced to estimate repertoire size and the extent of clonotype sharing between individuals. Each donor's leukapheresis produced roughly between about 0.8 and 10 billion PBMCs. To increase sequencing depth and limit assay-specific biases, TCR repertoire library preparation and sequencing were carried out by different laboratories using diverse techniques.

What the research found in general, with its limitations: Larger estimated clonotype richness was generally found for naive subsets than for memory subsets. Because the study included only a small number of donors, the genetic and exposure-history diversity represented was limited. Based on pairwise subsampling, the degree of clonotype sharing among donors was expected to be affected by sequencing depth. Roughly 5% of naive CD4, 3.5% of naive CD8, around 2.3% of memory CD4, and over 0.35% of memory CD8 clonotypes were shared across several donors. Higher generation probabilities were observed for clonotypes shared by all four sorted-subset donors than for non-shared clonotypes. Incomplete sequencing was indicated by rarefaction of sorted-subset datasets, despite the large sequencing depth. Sampling was restricted to blood, and TCR repertoires in tissues likely differ from the TCR repertoires found in blood.

A word on this clone: Its antigen has not been determined. The sample holds no much larger clone one base away, and base qualities are not on file. This sample also contains other DNA sequences that code for the same CDR3.

Using the deep immunoSEQ assay, multiplex PCR amplified TCR CDR3 regions from genomic DNA. For each cell subset, the extracted genomic DNA was distributed evenly across all wells of several immunoSEQ 96-well plates, and each plate served as one replicate. Each replicate PCR for sorted subsets received around 200 ng genomic DNA, equal to 28,000 or so T cell genomes. The purified libraries were quantified using a Qubit 3.0 fluorometer, sized with a Bioanalyzer 2100, and then quantified again using the KAPA Library Quantification kit. Every immunoSEQ 96-well plate was sequenced on a separate single-read 150-cycle Illumina NextSeq 550 flow cell. The study's processing was this. The immunoSEQ output contained only junctional sequences without quality scores, so filtering could not match that applied to full-length reads. Sequences were annotated with PyIR, a Python wrapper for IgBLAST v1.9, and V/J genes and CDR3 were assigned using IMGT germline references. Any read was removed if the V/J assignment was weak (E-value above 1e-6), the CDR3 was missing, or the read contained stop codons, out-of-frame junctions, or ambiguous translated residues. V3J clonotypes were defined by identical inferred V gene, J gene, and CDR3 amino acid sequence. The percentage overlap between two repertoires was calculated by dividing the number of shared unique clonotypes by the size of the smaller repertoire. Repertoire richness was assessed with RTK rarefaction, the Chao1 estimator, and Recon v2.1 estimates of unobserved clonotypes. For all TCRbeta clonotypes obtained by the gDNA method from a few donors, generation probabilities were computed with OLGA. Sourced from immuneACCESS, this table was stored by TCRdb with only in-frame sequences that have V and J called. A share of the clones is absent; for the studies checked, an unresolved V gene accounts for under half, and the remainder has no known explanation. V, J and clone size were drawn from that table, and D and trimming were deduced from the DNA. This sample gives around 2,000,000 clones in total; approximately 94% of them show up just once. The ten largest account for approximately 1% of the sample.

CD8 naive samples consisted of CD45RO-negative cells that were positively selected for CCR7, yielding a CD45RA+CCR7+ population without TemRA cells. The donors were healthy, HIV-negative adults who had no recently reported acute infections or vaccinations. Every donor was a Caucasian adult residing in Nashville, Tennessee, USA. After blood collection by leukapheresis, PBMCs were isolated using Ficoll-Histopaque density gradient centrifugation and then cryopreserved in the vapor phase of liquid nitrogen. Analytical flow cytometry was used to check the purity and quantity of each magnetically sorted T cell population. Genomic DNA was isolated from every sorted fraction and measured by UV absorbance on a Nanodrop 2000c. This TCR was sampled from a man aged 18 to 35 in good health. The sample was naive CD8+ T cells sorted from blood. This specimen's cell subset or site label, per the study, means: CD45RA+CCR7+.

The DNA is as follows: TGCAGTGCTAGTAGTCAAGAGACCCAGTACTTC. The resulting protein is CSASSQETQYF. The chain couples TRBV20-1 to TRBJ2-5; the D gene cannot be named for sure. The CDR3 goes from the cysteine to the phenylalanine over 11 residues. Only the CDR3 DNA is retained, 33 bases long and in frame from the first base. CDR1 and CDR2 are drawn from the germline V gene (reference sequence): DFQATT, SNEGSKA. V drops 3 bases and J drops 2 bases, leaving 4 bases in between.